The rows below give T cell receptor beta chains drawn from one sample of a study of beta chain features in type 1 diabetes. TCRdb keeps only in-frame clones here, not all; method: immunoSEQ multiplex PCR. The repertoire holds about 650,000 clones, with 12% as singletons. Sequenced sample: naive CD4+ T cells from blood. The source is a man aged 30-40 years with type 1 diabetes. Each CDR3 is given with its conserved first and last residue. A D gene is named only where the DNA matches it firmly. Part of the rows lack a size; the others show once, few, many or a class for expanded clones.

j_call,cdr3_length,d_call,clone_size,v_call,cdr3_nt,cdr3_aa
TRBJ2-1,14,.,few,TRBV7-2,TGTGCCAGCGGGCTTGTGGGCTCCTACAATGAGCAGTTCTTC,CASGLVGSYNEQFF
TRBJ1-2,14,.,few,TRBV29-1,TGCAGCGTTGAAGTAGCGGAGATTAACTATGGCTACACCTTC,CSVEVAEINYGYTF
TRBJ2-3,14,.,.,TRBV5-1,TGCGCCAGCAGCTTATCCGCTAGCACAGATACGCAGTATTTT,CASSLSASTDTQYF
TRBJ1-5,13,.,few,TRBV10-3,TGTGCCATCAGATCGGGCCCCAATCAGCCCCAGCATTTT,CAIRSGPNQPQHF
TRBJ1-2,14,TRBD1,once,TRBV6-1,TGTGCCAGCAGTGAAGCTACAGGGGCCTATGGCTACACCTTC,CASSEATGAYGYTF
TRBJ2-1,16,.,.,TRBV4-3,TGCGCCAGCAGCCCCGGCAGTCGGGGTTCACACAATGAGCAGTTCTTC,CASSPGSRGSHNEQFF
TRBJ2-2,12,.,.,TRBV7-2,TGTGCCAGCACCATCAACACCGGGGAGCTGTTTTTT,CASTINTGELFF
TRBJ1-5,13,.,.,TRBV5-4,TGTGCCAGCAGCTTAGGGGCACAACAGCCCCAGCATTTT,CASSLGAQQPQHF
TRBJ2-7,14,.,few,TRBV6-5,TGTGCCAGCAGTTTTGTGGCTAGCTTAGGCGAGCAGTACTTC,CASSFVASLGEQYF
TRBJ2-1,20,TRBD1,few,TRBV18,TGTGCCAGCTCACCAAGATTCGGACAGGGGGCATATAGCTCCTACAATGAGCAGTTCTTC,CASSPRFGQGAYSSYNEQFF
TRBJ2-1,15,.,.,TRBV28,TGTGCCAGCAGTTTAGTGGGGGGGCCCTACAATGAGCAGTTCTTC,CASSLVGGPYNEQFF
TRBJ1-2,13,TRBD1,few,TRBV27,TGTGCCAGCAGTATGGGACAGGGATATGGCTACACCTTC,CASSMGQGYGYTF
TRBJ2-1,13,TRBD1,few,TRBV7-2,TGTGCCAGCAGTTTAGGACAGGACAATGAGCAGTTCTTC,CASSLGQDNEQFF
TRBJ2-1,11,.,few,TRBV29-1,TGCAGCGGGATGGCTTACAATGAGCAGTTCTTC,CSGMAYNEQFF
TRBJ2-2,13,.,few,TRBV11-2,TGTGCCAGCAGCCTAGCGCTCACCGGGGAGCTGTTTTTT,CASSLALTGELFF
TRBJ2-3,14,.,few,TRBV28,TGTGCCAGCAGTTCCCCGCCAGGGGGGAATACGCAGTATTTT,CASSSPPGGNTQYF
TRBJ2-5,13,TRBD2,.,TRBV5-4,TGTGCCAGCAGCTTGTATAGCGGGGAGACCCAGTACTTC,CASSLYSGETQYF
TRBJ1-1,13,.,.,TRBV2,TGTGCCAGCATGAGGAGGGTGCAAACTGAAGCTTTCTTT,CASMRRVQTEAFF
TRBJ1-2,13,.,.,TRBV7-2,TGTGCCAGCAGCGAGCGGGCAGGGGATGGCTACACCTTC,CASSERAGDGYTF